The 19 T cell receptor beta chains given below trace back to one sample, sequenced in a study of CD4 T cells in relation to SARS-CoV-2 and coronaviruses. CD4+ T cells from unexposed donors were obtained before the COVID-19 pandemic (2011-2018). After nine to ten days of culture, CD4+ T cells were isolated. Here immunoSEQ multiplex PCR was the method, and the copy in TCRdb shows in-frame clones only, minus some. Of 15,000 to 20,000 clones listed, 70% to 85% are singletons. These receptors' targets are unknown. Source material: CD4+ T cells from PBMCs, cultured in vitro. Receptors were obtained from a human donor in good health.

This rearrangement joins TRBV6-5 to TRBJ1-5; D unclear. V lost 2 bases to trimming and J lost 7 bases, with 9 bases between them. The germline V gene encodes CDR1 MNHEY and CDR2 SVGAGI. The CDR3 has 13 residues. The CDR3 spells CASSYGVLQPQHF. The DNA of the CDR3 is TGTGCCAGCAGTTACGGGGTGTTGCAGCCCCAGCATTTT.

V is TRBV7-3 and J is TRBJ1-1; D remains ambiguous. Germline CDR1 reads SGHTA; CDR2 reads FQGTGA. Trimming took 3 bases from V and 4 from J, leaving 9 bases between them. This CDR3 region has 13 residues. The CDR3 DNA follows: TGTGCCAGCAGCTTGGGTGAGGGCACTGAAGCTTTCTTT. It yields the protein CASSLGEGTEAFF. Drawing the rest from reference TRBV7-3 and TRBJ1-1, the complete variable domain is GAGVSQTPSNKVTEKGKYVELRCDPISGHTALYWYRQSLGQGPEFLIYFQGTGAADDSGLPNDRFFAVRPEGSVSTLKIQRTERGDSAVYLCASSLGEGTEAFFGQGTRLTVV.

V and J are TRBV18 and TRBJ2-7; D gene unclear. V lost 4 bases and J lost 5, with 9 bases in between. CDR3 size: 12 residues. CDR1 is KGHSH and CDR2 is LQKENI in the germline V gene. This CDR3 reads CASSQGTHEQYF. CDR3 in DNA: TGTGCCAGCTCACAGGGAACCCACGAGCAGTACTTC.

The chain is built from TRBV3-1 (or the pseudogene TRBV3-2) and TRBJ2-7; tentatively, D is TRBD2 (6 bases). This CDR3 spans 16 amino acids. Germline values: CDR1 LGHDT, CDR2 YNNKEL (reference sequence). With 0 bases removed from V and 2 bases from J, the gap between germline ends came to 14 bases. For the CDR3, the DNA is TGTGCCAGCAGCCAAGAGGTCCTAGCGCGGGCCTACGAGCAGTACTTC. It translates to CASSQEVLARAYEQYF.

V gene TRBV28 combines with J gene TRBJ2-3, with D possibly called TRBD1 or TRBD2 (5 bases each). This CDR3 region has 13 residues. Germline V lookup: CDR1 MDHEN, CDR2 SYDVKM. V was clipped by 5 bases and J by 4 bases, with 10 bases between them. The CDR3 sequence: CASSTGTSDTQYF. DNA of the CDR3: TGTGCCAGCAGTACCGGGACCTCAGATACGCAGTATTTT.

The chain is built from TRBV6-5 and TRBJ2-7; TRBD1 might be the D (6 bases). The V end was cut by 0 bases, the J end by 3 bases, with 12 bases between. Germline V gene sequence: CDR1 MNHEY, CDR2 SVGAGI. This CDR3 has 15 amino acids. CDR3 sequence (DNA): TGTGCCAGCAGTTACTCCCGCCAGGGGATCTACGAGCAGTACTTC. Translated, it gives CASSYSRQGIYEQYF.

The rearrangement uses TRBV12-3 or TRBV12-4 and TRBJ1-1; D is unclear. The CDR3 loop spans 13 amino acids. The germline V and J ends were trimmed by 3 bases and 1 base, with 6 bases remaining between them. CDR3: CASSFASNTEAFF. DNA of the CDR3: TGTGCCAGCAGTTTTGCGTCGAACACTGAAGCTTTCTTT.

V is TRBV11-2 and J is TRBJ2-7, with a tentative D call TRBD1 (6 bases). V lost 0 bases and J lost 2, with 20 bases in between. The CDR3 is made up of 18 amino acids. Germline-derived CDR1 and CDR2 are SGHAT and FQNNGV. The CDR3 DNA sequence: TGTGCCAGCAGCTTAGATGTCGTAGCTAGGACAGTAGCCTACGAGCAGTACTTC. It is translated as CASSLDVVARTVAYEQYF.

The chain recombines TRBV5-1 with TRBJ2-5; possible D gene TRBD2, 6 bases. V was cut by 4 bases and J by 2 bases, with 12 bases left in between. CDR3 size: 14 residues. Germline V gene lookup returns CDR1 SGHRS and CDR2 YFSETQ. The CDR3 bases are TGCGCCAGCAGCCCCTCCGGGAGTCAAGAGACCCAGTACTTC. Translating it yields CASSPSGSQETQYF.

This rearrangement joins TRBV19 to TRBJ2-5; 7 bases agree with TRBD1. V lost 4 bases and J lost 1; bases outside the gene matches: 3. The CDR3 totals 14 residues. CDR1 LNHDA and CDR2 SQIVND come from the germline V gene (reference sequence). CDR3 sequence: CASSSGTVQETQYF. CDR3 in DNA: TGTGCCAGTAGTAGTGGGACAGTCCAAGAGACCCAGTACTTC. Supplemented by reference TRBV19 and TRBJ2-5, the full variable domain reads DGGITQSPKYLFRKEGQNVTLSCEQNLNHDAMYWYRQDPGQGLRLIYYSQIVNDFQKGDIAEGYSVSREKKESFPLTVTSAQKNPTAFYLCASSSGTVQETQYFGPGTRLLVL.

This rearrangement joins TRBV5-6 to TRBJ2-1; TRBD2 matches at 8 bases. V lost 3 bases, J lost 9 bases, and 11 bases stayed unmatched. CDR3 size: 15 residues. In germline, CDR1 is SGHDT, CDR2 YYEEEE. The CDR3 reads CASSSRPGLVAEQFF. CDR3 sequence (DNA): TGTGCCAGCAGCTCTCGCCCGGGACTAGTCGCTGAGCAGTTCTTC.

The rearrangement joins TRBV18 to TRBJ2-5, with D perhaps matching TRBD1 or TRBD2 (6 bases each). Germline V gene lookup returns CDR1 KGHSH and CDR2 LQKENI. The length of the CDR3 is 15 residues. V lost 2 bases and J lost 5, with 15 bases in between. The CDR3: CASSPIPGAGETQYF. CDR3 nucleotides: TGTGCCAGCTCACCAATTCCAGGGGCGGGGGAGACCCAGTACTTC.

The chain recombines TRBV5-1 with TRBJ2-7; D gene uncertain. The CDR3 is 16 residues long. The germline CDR1 and CDR2 sequences are SGHRS and YFSETQ. V lost 4 bases, J lost 2 bases, and 19 bases lay in between. CDR3 bases: TGCGCCAGCAGCGACTTTGAGGATCCACGAGCCTACGAGCAGTACTTC. This sequence encodes CASSDFEDPRAYEQYF. The full variable domain, its missing parts supplied by reference TRBV5-1 and TRBJ2-7, is KAGVTQTPRYLIKTRGQQVTLSCSPISGHRSVSWYQQTPGQGLQFLFEYFSETQRNKGNFPGRFSGRQFSNSRSEMNVSTLELGDSALYLCASSDFEDPRAYEQYFGPGTRLTVT.

This clone is a singleton in its sample. The V gene is TRBV9, the J gene TRBJ1-3; D is ambiguous. Looked up from germline, CDR1 is SGDLS and CDR2 is YYNGEE. V lost 5 bases and J 0 bases, leaving 9 bases between the germline ends. CDR3 length: 14 residues. The CDR3, as DNA: TGTGCCAGCAGTCCCCCCCCCTCTGGAAACACCATATATTTT. Protein product: CASSPPPSGNTIYF.

The genes are TRBV7-2 and TRBJ2-7; 8 bases agree with TRBD1. The V gene's germline CDR1 is SGHTA and CDR2 FQGNSA. Unmatched junction bases numbered 6, after V lost 3 bases and J lost 5 bases. The CDR3 has 14 residues. The CDR3 nucleotides are TGTGCCAGCAGCTTCGACAGGGGATTGGACGAGCAGTACTTC. Amino acid sequence: CASSFDRGLDEQYF.

In this sample, this clone turned up a few times. The gene calls are TRBV3-1 (or the pseudogene TRBV3-2) and TRBJ1-4; the D gene is possibly TRBD1 (5 bases). This CDR3 spans 16 amino acids. Germline V gene lookup returns CDR1 LGHDT and CDR2 YNNKEL (reference sequence). Trimming left V 1 base short and J 5 bases short, with 14 bases between. The CDR3 loop reads CASSQGVPAGNEKLFF. DNA of the CDR3: TGTGCCAGCAGCCAAGGGGTTCCTGCAGGGAATGAAAAACTGTTTTTT.

V usage is TRBV29-1 and J usage is TRBJ2-6, with TRBD1 identical over 7 bases. Germline V gene data show CDR1 as SQVTM and CDR2 as ANQGSEA. CDR3 length equals 16 residues. V lost 5 bases, J lost 0 bases, and 7 bases stayed unmatched. CDR3 coding DNA: TGCAGCGTTCTCGACAGGGTCCCCTCTGGGGCCAACGTCCTGACTTTC. This gives the protein CSVLDRVPSGANVLTF.

V and J are TRBV10-3 and TRBJ2-2; 15 bases line up with TRBD2. CDR1 and CDR2 (germline): ENHRY, SYGVKD. After removal of 10 bases from V and 6 bases from J, the junction contained 12 bases not matched to a gene. This CDR3 contains 17 residues. CDR3 protein: CASTGLAGGPWAGELFF. CDR3 nucleotides: TGTGCCAGTACCGGACTAGCGGGAGGGCCTTGGGCCGGGGAGCTGTTTTTT.

The CDR3 loop is CASSLTPDTYQPQHF. For the CDR3, the DNA is TGTGCCAGCAGTCTCACCCCCGACACATATCAGCCCCAGCATTTT. The chain links TRBV27 to TRBJ1-5; D not resolved. The CDR3 is made up of 15 amino acids. Germline assignment: CDR1 MNHEY and CDR2 SMNVEV (reference sequence). The ends were cut back, 5 bases at V and 5 bases at J, with 16 bases in the middle.